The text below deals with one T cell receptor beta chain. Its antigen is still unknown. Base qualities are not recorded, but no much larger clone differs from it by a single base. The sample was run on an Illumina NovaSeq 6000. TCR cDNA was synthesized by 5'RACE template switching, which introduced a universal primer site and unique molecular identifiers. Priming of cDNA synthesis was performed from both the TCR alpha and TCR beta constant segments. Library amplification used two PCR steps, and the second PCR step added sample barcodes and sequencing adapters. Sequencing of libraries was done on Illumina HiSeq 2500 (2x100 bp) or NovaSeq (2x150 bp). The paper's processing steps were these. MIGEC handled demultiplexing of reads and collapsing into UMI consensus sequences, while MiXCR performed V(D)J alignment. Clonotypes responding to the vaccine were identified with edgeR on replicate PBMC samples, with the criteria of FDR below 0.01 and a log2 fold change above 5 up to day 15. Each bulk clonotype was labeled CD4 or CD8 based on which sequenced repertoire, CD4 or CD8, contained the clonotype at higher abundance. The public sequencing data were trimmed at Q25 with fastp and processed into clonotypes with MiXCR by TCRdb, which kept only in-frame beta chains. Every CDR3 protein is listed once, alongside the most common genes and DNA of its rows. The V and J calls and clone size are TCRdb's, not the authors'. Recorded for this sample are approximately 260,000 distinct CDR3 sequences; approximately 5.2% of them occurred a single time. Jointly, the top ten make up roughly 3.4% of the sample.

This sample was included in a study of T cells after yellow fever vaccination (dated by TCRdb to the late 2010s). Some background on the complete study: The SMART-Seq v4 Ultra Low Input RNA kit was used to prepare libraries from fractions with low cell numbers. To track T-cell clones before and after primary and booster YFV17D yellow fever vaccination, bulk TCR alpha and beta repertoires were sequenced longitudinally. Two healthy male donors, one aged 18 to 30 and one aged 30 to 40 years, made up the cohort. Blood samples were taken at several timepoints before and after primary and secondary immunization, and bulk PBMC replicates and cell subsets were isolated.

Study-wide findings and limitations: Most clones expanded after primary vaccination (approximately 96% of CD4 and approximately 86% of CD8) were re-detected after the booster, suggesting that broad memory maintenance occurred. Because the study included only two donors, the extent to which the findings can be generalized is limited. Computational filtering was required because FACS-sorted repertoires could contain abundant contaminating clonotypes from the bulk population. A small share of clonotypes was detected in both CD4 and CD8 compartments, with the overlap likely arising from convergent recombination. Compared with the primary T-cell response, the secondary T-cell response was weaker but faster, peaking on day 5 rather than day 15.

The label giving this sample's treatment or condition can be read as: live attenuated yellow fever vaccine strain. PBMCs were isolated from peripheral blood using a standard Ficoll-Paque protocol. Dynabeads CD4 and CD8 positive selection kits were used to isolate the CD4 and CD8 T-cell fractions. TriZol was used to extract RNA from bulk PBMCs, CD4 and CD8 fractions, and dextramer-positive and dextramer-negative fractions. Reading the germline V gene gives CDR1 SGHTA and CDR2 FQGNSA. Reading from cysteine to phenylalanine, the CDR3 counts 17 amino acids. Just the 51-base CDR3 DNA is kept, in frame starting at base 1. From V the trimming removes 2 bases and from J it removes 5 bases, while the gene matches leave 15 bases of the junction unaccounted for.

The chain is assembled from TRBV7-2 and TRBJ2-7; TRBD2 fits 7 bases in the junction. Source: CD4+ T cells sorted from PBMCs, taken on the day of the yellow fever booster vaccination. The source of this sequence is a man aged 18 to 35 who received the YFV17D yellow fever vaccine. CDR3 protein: CASSLLGGPGRTNEQYF. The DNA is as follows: TGTGCCAGCAGCTTATTGGGAGGGCCTGGACGAACTAACGAGCAGTACTTC.